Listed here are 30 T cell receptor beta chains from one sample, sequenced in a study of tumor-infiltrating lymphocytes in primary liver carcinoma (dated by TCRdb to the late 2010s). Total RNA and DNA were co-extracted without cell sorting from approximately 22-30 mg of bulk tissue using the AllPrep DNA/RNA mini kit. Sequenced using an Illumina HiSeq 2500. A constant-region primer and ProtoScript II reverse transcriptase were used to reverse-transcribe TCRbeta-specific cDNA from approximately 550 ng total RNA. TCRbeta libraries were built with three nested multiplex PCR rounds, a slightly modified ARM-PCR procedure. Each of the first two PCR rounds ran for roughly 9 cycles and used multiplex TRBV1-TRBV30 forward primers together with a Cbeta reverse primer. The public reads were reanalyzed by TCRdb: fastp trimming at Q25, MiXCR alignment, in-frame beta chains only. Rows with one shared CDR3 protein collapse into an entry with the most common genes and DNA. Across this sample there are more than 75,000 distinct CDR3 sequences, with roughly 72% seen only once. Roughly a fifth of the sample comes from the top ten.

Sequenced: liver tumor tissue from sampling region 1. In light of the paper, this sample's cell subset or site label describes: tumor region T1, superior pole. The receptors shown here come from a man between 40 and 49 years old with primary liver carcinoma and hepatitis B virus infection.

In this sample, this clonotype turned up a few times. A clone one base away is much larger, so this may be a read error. CDR3 DNA: TGTGCCAGCAGTTCGGACAGGTCGGCCTCCTCTGGGGCCAACGTCCTGACTTTC. Protein: CASSSDRSASSGANVLTF. This chain uses TRBV12-3 or TRBV12-4 with TRBJ2-6; 7 nucleotides match TRBD1. J lost 0 bases, V lost 4 bases, and 9 bases had no gene match. This CDR3 has 18 residues.

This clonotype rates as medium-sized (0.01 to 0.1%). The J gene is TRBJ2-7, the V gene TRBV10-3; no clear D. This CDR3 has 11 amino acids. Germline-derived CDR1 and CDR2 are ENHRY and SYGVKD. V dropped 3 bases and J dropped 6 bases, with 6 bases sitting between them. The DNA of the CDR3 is TGTGCCATCAGTGAATGGTCCGAGCAGTACTTC. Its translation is CAISEWSEQYF.

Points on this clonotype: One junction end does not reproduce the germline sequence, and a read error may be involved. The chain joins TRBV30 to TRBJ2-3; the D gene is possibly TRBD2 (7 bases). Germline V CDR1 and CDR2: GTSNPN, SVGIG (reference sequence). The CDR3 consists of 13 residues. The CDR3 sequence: CVCIPGGTDTLYF. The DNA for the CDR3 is TGTGTCTGTATACCGGGGGGCACAGATACGCTGTATTTT.

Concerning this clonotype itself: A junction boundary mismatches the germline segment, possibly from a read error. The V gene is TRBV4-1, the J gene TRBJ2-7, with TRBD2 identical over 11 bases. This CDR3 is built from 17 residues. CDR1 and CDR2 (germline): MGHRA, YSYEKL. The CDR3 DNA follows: TGCGTCAGCAGCCAACTGGGAGAAACTAGCGGGAGATACGAGCAGTACTTC. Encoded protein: CVSSQLGETSGRYEQYF.

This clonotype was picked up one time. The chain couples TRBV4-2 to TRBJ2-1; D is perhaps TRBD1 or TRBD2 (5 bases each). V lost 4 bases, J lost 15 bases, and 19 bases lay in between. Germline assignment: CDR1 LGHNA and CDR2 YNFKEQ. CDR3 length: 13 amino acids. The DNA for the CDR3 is TGTGCCAGCAGCCGCGCTGGGGGATGGTTTCGGTTCTTC. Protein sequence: CASSRAGGWFRFF.

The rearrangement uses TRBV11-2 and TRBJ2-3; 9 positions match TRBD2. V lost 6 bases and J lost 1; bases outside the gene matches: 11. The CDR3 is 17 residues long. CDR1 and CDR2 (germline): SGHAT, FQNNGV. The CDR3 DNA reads TGTGCCAGCAGTTTACTCGCGGGAGGGCAGTGCACAGATACGCAGTATTTT. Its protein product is CASSLLAGGQCTDTQYF.

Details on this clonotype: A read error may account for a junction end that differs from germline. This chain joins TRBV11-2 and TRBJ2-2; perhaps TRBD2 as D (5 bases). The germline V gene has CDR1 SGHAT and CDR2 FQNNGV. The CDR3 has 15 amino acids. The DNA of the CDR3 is TGTGCCAGTCTCCCACTGGGAGTGTACACCGGGGAACTGTTTTTT. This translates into CASLPLGVYTGELFF.

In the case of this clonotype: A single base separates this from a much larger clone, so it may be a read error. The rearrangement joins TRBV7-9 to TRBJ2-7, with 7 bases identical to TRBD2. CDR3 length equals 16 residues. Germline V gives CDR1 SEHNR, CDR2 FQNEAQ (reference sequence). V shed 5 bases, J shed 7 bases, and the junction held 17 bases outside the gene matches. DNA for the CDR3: TGTGCCAGCAGCCCTAGCCCAGGGCGGGAGTCGGGGGAGCAGTACTTC. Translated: CASSPSPGRESGEQYF. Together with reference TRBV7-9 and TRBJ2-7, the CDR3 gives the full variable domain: DTGVSQNPRHKITKRGQNVTFRCDPISEHNRLYWYRQTLGQGPEFLTYFQNEAQLEKSRLLSDRFSAERPKGSFSTLEIQRTEQGDSAMYLCASSPSPGRESGEQYFGPGTRLTVT.

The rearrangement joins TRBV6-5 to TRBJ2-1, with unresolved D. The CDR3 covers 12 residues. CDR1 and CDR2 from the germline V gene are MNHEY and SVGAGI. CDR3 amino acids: CVSSYSSHEQFF. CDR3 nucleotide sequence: TGTGTTAGCAGCTACTCGAGCCATGAGCAGTTCTTC.

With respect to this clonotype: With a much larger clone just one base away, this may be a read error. As DNA, the CDR3 is TGTGCCAGCAGCCTAACTAGCGGACTCTGCAATGAGCAGTTCTTC. Encoded protein: CASSLTSGLCNEQFF. The rearrangement joins TRBV6-5 to TRBJ2-1; 8 positions match TRBD2. Germline V gene data show CDR1 as MNHEY and CDR2 as SVGAGI. Germline trimming cut 6 bases from V and 6 bases from J; bases unmatched to any gene: 10. The CDR3 is 15 amino acids.

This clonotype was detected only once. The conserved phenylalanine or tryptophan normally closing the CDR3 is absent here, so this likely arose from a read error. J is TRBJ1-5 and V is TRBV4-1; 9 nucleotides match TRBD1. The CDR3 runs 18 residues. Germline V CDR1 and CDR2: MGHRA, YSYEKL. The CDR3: CASSQGPGTGYGNQPQHL. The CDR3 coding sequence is TGTGCCAGCAGCCAAGGTCCCGGGACAGGGTACGGTAATCAGCCCCAGCATCTT.

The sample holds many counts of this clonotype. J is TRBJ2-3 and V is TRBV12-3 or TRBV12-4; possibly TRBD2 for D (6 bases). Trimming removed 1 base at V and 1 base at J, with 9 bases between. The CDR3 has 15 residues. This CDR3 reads CASSLGWGGTDTQYF. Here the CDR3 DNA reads TGTGCCAGCAGTTTAGGATGGGGGGGCACAGATACGCAGTATTTT.

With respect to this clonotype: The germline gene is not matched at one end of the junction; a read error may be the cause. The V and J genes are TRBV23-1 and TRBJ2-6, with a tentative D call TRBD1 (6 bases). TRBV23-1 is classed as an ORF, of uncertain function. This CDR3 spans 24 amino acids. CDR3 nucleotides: TGCGCCAGCAGTCAATGCCGAATGGTTACAGGGAAACTACTGATTTGCTCTGGGGCCAACGTCCCGACTTTC. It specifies CASSQCRMVTGKLLICSGANVPTF.

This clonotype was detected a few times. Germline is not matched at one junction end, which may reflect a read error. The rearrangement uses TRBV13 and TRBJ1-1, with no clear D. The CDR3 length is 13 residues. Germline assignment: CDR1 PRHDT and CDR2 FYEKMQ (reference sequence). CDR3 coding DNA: TGTGCCAGCAGCTTAACGCAGAACACCGAAGTTTTCTTT. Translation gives CASSLTQNTEVFF.

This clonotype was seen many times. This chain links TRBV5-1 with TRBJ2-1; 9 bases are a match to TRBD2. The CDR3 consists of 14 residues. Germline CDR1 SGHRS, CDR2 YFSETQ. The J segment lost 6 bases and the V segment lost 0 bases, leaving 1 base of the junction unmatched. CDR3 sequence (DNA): TGCGCCAGCAGCTTGGAACTAGCGGGCAATGAGCAGTTCTTC. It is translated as CASSLELAGNEQFF.

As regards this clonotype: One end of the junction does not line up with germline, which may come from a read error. The chain's CDR3 is CTSSGEPDRGEKLFF. The CDR3 DNA follows: TGCACCAGCAGCGGCGAACCGGACAGGGGGGAAAAACTGTTTTTT. This chain connects TRBV5-1 to TRBJ1-4; 10 bases are shared with TRBD1. There are 15 residues in the CDR3. CDR1 and CDR2 from the germline V gene are SGHRS and YFSETQ.

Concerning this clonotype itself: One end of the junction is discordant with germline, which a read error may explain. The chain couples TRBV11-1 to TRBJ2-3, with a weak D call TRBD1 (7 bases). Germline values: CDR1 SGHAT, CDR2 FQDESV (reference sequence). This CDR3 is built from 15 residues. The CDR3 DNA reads TGTGCCAGCAGCTTAGGGAGGGGGCGCGTGGTTACGCATTATTTT. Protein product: CASSLGRGRVVTHYF.

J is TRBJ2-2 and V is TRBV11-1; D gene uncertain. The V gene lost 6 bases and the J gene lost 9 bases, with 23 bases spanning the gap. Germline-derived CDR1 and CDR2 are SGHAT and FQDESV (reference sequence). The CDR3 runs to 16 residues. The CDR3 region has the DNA TGTGCCAGCAGTTTACTCCCTGTGCGCGACACTCGGGAGCTGTTTTTT. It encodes CASSLLPVRDTRELFF.

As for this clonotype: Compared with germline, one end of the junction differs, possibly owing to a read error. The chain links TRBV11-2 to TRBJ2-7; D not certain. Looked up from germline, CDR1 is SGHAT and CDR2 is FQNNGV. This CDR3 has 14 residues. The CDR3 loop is CAGSFGVPLIEQYF. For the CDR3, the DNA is TGCGCCGGCAGCTTCGGAGTTCCTCTAATCGAGCAGTACTTC.

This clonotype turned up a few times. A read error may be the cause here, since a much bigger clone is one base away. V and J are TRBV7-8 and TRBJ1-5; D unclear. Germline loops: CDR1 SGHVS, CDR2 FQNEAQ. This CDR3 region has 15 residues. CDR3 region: CANSPVTRSNQPQHF. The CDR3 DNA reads TGTGCCAACAGCCCAGTTACCCGTAGCAATCAGCCCCAGCATTTT.

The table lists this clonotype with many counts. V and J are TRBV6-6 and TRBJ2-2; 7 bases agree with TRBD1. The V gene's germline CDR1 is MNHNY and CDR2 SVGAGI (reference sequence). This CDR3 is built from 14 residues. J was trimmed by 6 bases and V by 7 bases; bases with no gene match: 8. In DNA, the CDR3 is TGTGCCAGCAAGGAACAGGGGTTTCCCGGGGAGCTGTTTTTT. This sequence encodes CASKEQGFPGELFF.

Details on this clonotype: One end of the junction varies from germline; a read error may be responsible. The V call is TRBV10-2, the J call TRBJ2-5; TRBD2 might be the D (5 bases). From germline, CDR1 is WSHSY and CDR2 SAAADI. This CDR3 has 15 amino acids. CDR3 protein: CANSEGLLIQETQYF. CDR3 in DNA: TGCGCCAACAGTGAAGGACTGCTCATCCAAGAGACCCAGTACTTC.

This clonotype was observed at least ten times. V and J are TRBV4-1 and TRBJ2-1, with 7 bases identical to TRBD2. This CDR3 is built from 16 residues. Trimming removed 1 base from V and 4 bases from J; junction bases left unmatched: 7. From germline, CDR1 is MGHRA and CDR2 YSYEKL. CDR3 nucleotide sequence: TGCGCCAGCAGCCAAGTTCGGCTAGCGGTGTACAATGAGCAGTTCTTC. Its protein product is CASSQVRLAVYNEQFF.

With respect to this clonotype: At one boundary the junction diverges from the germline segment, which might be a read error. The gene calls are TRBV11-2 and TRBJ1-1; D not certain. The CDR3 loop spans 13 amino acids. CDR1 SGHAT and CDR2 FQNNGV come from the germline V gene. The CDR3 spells CASSFRTHTEAFF. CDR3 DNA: TGTGCCAGCAGCTTTAGGACGCACACCGAAGCTTTCTTT.

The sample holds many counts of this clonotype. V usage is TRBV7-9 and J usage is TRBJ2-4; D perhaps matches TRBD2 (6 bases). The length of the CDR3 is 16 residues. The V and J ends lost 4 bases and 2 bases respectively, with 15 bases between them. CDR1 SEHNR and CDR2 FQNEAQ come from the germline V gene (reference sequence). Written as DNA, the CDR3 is TGTGCCAGCAGCTCACCAGCGGAGGGGTCCAAAAACATTCAGTACTTC. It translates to CASSSPAEGSKNIQYF.

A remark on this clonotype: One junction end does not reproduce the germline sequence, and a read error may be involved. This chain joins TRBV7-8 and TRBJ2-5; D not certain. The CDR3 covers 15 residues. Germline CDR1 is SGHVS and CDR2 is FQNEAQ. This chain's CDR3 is CASSPLCSTQETQNF. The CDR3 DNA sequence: TGTGCCAGCAGCCCCCTCTGCAGTACTCAAGAGACCCAGAACTTC.

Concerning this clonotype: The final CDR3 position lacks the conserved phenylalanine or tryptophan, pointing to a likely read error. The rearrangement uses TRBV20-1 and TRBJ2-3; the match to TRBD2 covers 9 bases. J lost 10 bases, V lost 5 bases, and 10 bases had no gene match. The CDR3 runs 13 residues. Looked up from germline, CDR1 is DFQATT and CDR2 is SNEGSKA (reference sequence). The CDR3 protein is CSAGPIAGGAQYS. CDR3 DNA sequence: TGCAGTGCTGGCCCGATCGCGGGAGGGGCGCAGTATTCT.

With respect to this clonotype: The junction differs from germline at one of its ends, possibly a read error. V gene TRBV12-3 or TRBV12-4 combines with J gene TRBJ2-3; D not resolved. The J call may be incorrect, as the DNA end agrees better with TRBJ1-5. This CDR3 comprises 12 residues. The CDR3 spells CVSSGATDTQHF. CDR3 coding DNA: TGTGTCAGCAGCGGAGCCACAGATACGCAGCATTTT.

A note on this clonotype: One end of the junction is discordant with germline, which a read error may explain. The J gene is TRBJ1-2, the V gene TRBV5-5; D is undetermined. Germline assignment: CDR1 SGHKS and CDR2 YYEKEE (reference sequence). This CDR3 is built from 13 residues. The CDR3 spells CASSSSIGLSCSF. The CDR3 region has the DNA TGTGCCAGCAGCTCTAGTATAGGGTTAAGCTGCAGCTTC. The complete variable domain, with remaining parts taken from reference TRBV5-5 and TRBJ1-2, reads DAGVTQSPTHLIKTRGQQVTLRCSPISGHKSVSWYQQVLGQGPQFIFQYYEKEERGRGNFPDRFSARQFPNYSSELNVNALLLGDSALYLCASSSSIGLSCSFGSGTRLTVV.

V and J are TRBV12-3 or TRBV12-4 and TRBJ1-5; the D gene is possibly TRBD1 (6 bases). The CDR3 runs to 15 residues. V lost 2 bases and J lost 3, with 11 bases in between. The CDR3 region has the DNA TGTGCCAGCAGTTTACAGGGGACGGCCAATCAGCCCCAGCATTTT. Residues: CASSLQGTANQPQHF.